This T cell receptor (beta chain) was recorded in a study of sequential checkpoint blockade in melanoma. Overall study: First-line arms were nivolumab then ipilimumab, or the reverse, randomized 1:1. Each arm's sequence ended with maintenance nivolumab.

Profiling relied on immunoSEQ multiplex PCR, and the TCRdb table lists in-frame clones only, not all of them. Of 20,000 or so clones listed, about two thirds were seen once; the top ten hold around a fifth. Documented treatment: randomized to nivolumab then ipilimumab (arm A) or the reverse (arm B). None of the patients previously received DNA-damaging chemotherapy. PBMC sorting kept live CD3+CD8+ cells without CD19 or CD56. Per the germline V gene, CDR1 is MNHNS and CDR2 is SASEGT. Trimming took 5 bases from V and 0 from J, leaving 10 bases between them. There are 14 residues in the CDR3. The receptor comes from a human donor with melanoma. The chain carries TRBV6-1 and TRBJ1-1; D perhaps matches TRBD1 (5 bases). This specimen was CD8+ T cells sorted from blood (inferred from file names), taken from a patient given nivolumab and ipilimumab in sequence. The CDR3 DNA is TGTGCCAGCAGTCAAGACAGCATGAACACTGAAGCTTTCTTT. Amino acid sequence: CASSQDSMNTEAFF.